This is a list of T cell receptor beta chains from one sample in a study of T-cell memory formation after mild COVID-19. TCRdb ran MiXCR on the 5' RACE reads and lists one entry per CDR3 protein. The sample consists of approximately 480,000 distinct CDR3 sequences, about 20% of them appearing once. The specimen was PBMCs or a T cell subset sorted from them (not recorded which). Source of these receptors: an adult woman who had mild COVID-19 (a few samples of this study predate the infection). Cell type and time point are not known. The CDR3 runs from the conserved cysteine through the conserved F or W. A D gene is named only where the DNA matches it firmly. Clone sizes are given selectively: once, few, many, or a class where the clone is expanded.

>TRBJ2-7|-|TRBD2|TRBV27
CATGLAPTYEQYF
TGTGCCACGGGACTAGCGCCGACCTACGAGCAGTACTTC
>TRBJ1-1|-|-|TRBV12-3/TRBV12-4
CASSLRQGGVEAFF
TGTGCCAGCAGTTTACGTCAGGGAGGAGTTGAAGCTTTCTTT
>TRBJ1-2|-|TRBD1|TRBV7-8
CASSLAGGQYYGYTF
TGTGCCAGCAGCTTAGCAGGGGGACAGTACTATGGCTACACCTTC
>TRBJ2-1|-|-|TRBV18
CASSPGKGLGNEQFF
TGTGCCAGCTCGCCGGGGAAGGGGTTGGGCAATGAGCAGTTCTTC
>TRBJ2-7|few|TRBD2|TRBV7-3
CASSHGTSPSEQYF
TGTGCCAGCAGCCACGGGACTAGCCCTAGTGAGCAGTACTTC
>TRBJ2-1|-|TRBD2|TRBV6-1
CASRRLAGTNEQFF
TGTGCCAGCAGGAGACTAGCGGGGACCAATGAGCAGTTCTTC
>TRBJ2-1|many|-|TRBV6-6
CASSYEWSSYNEQFF
TGTGCCAGCAGTTACGAATGGAGCTCCTACAATGAGCAGTTCTTC
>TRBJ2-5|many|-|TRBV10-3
CAISRRQDQETQYF
TGTGCCATCAGTCGAAGACAGGACCAAGAGACCCAGTACTTC
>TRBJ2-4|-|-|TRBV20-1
CSARGRQIAKNIQYF
TGCAGTGCTAGAGGTCGACAGATAGCCAAAAACATTCAGTACTTC
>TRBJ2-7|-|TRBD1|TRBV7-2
CASSSAGTGGNEQYF
TGTGCCAGCAGTTCAGCCGGGACAGGGGGGAACGAGCAGTACTTC
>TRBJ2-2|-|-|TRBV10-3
CAIGTPNTGELFF
TGTGCCATTGGGACACCGAACACCGGGGAGCTGTTTTTT
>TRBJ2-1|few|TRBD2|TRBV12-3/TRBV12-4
CASSYRTSGSNEQFF
TGTGCCAGCAGTTATCGGACTAGCGGGAGCAATGAGCAGTTCTTC
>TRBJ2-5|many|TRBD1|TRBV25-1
CASSESRQGPEWTQYF
TGTGCCAGCAGTGAATCGAGACAGGGGCCAGAGTGGACCCAGTACTTC
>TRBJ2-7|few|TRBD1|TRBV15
CATSSRDRVFEQYF
TGTGCCACCAGCAGCCGGGACAGGGTGTTCGAGCAGTACTTC
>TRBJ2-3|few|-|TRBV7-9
CASSVRSSTDTQYF
TGTGCCAGCAGTGTACGGTCTAGCACAGATACGCAGTATTTT
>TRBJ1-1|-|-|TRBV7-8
CASSSLRGRVGAEAFF
TGTGCCAGCAGCTCCCTGAGGGGCAGGGTGGGTGCTGAAGCTTTCTTT
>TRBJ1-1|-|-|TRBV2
CASTGYTEAFF
TGTGCCAGCACGGGGTACACTGAAGCTTTCTTT
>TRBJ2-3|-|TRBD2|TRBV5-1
CASSFQTSGSSDTQYF
TGCGCCAGCAGCTTTCAGACTAGCGGGAGTTCAGATACGCAGTATTTT
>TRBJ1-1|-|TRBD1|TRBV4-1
CASSQSPGTGAVNTEAFF
TGCGCCAGCAGCCAAAGCCCCGGGACAGGGGCGGTGAACACTGAAGCTTTCTTT
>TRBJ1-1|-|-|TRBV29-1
CSVEDRRRGTEAFF
TGCAGCGTTGAAGATCGCAGGCGAGGCACTGAAGCTTTCTTT
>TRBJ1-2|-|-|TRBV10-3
CAISDGVSGLYGYTF
TGTGCCATCAGTGATGGGGTCTCGGGGCTATATGGCTACACCTTC
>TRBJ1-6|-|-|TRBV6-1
CASSGMRSSYNSPLHF
TGTGCCAGCAGTGGAATGAGGAGCTCCTATAATTCACCCCTCCACTTT
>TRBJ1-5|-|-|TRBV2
CASSVIGNQPQHF
TGTGCCAGCTCGGTCATCGGCAATCAGCCCCAGCATTTT
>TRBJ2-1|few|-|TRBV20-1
CSARTTRKPYNEQFF
TGCAGTGCTAGAACCACCCGGAAGCCCTACAATGAGCAGTTCTTC
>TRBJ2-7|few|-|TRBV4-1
CASSRAPTYEQYF
TGCGCCAGCAGTCGCGCGCCGACCTACGAGCAGTACTTC
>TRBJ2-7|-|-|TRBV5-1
CASSLACSYEQYF
TGCGCCAGCAGCTTGGCGTGTTCCTACGAGCAGTACTTC
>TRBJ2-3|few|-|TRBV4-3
CASSERGGTDTQYF
TGCGCCAGCAGCGAAAGGGGCGGCACAGATACGCAGTATTTT
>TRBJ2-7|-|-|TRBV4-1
CASSQVAQGSYEQYF
TGCGCCAGCAGCCAAGTAGCACAGGGCTCCTACGAGCAGTACTTC
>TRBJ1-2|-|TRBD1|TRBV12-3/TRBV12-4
CASSHRQGSIGYTF
TGTGCCAGCAGTCATAGACAGGGTAGTATTGGCTACACCTTC
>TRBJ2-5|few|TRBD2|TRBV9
CASSAGLAGGAETQYF
TGTGCCAGCAGCGCCGGACTAGCGGGGGGTGCAGAGACCCAGTACTTC
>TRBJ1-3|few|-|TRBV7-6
CASSFSKSGNTIYF
TGTGCCAGCAGCTTCTCCAAGTCTGGAAACACCATATATTTT
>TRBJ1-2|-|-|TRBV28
CASSRADRGATSYGYTF
TGTGCCAGCAGTCGGGCCGATCGGGGGGCAACTAGCTATGGCTACACCTTC
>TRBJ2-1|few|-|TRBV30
CAWSLVRGGDEQFF
TGTGCCTGGAGTCTAGTGAGGGGCGGCGATGAGCAGTTCTTC
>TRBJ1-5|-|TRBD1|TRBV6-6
CASSYLTGGASQPQHF
TGTGCCAGCAGTTACCTGACAGGGGGCGCGTCTCAGCCCCAGCATTTT
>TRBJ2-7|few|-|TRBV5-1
CASSQDTAYVGQYF
TGCGCCAGCAGCCAAGACACTGCCTACGTCGGGCAGTACTTC
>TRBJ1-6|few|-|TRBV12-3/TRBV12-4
CASSPGTYSPLHF
TGTGCCAGCAGCCCCGGCACTTATTCACCCCTCCACTTT
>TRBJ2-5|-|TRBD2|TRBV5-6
CASSPMGLAGGGETQYF
TGTGCCAGCAGCCCCATGGGACTAGCGGGAGGAGGGGAGACCCAGTACTTC
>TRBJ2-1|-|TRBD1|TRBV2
CASTDPRDRVWQFF
TGTGCCAGCACCGACCCCCGGGACAGGGTGTGGCAGTTCTTC
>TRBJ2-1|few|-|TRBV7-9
CASSLVPADEQFF
TGTGCCAGCAGCTTAGTGCCGGCTGACGAGCAGTTCTTC
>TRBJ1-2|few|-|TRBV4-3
CASSRHRANYGYTF
TGCGCCAGCAGCCGCCACAGGGCCAACTATGGCTACACCTTC
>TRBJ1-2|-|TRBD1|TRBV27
CASSISGGFNYGYTF
TGTGCCAGCAGTATATCAGGGGGCTTCAACTATGGCTACACCTTC